The 20 T cell receptor beta chains below all came from one sample that was sequenced in a study of molecular identifiers for immune sequencing clone quantification. TCRdb analysed the PCR reads with MiXCR anew, one entry per CDR3 protein. This table has around 300,000 distinct CDR3 sequences, 24% appearing once. The sequencing input was naive CD8+ T cells from blood, with Jurkat cell RNA spiked in. The subset here: FACS-sorted CD8+CD4-CCR7+CD45RA+ naive T cells. These receptors all stem from a human donor in good health. Some libraries in this study had Jurkat cell RNA spiked in.

Notes on this clonotype: This may stem from a read error, because a much larger clone lies one nucleotide away. The chain employs TRBV28 and TRBJ1-4; D perhaps matches TRBD1 (5 bases). The CDR3 is made up of 15 amino acids. CDR1 and CDR2 from the germline V gene are MDHEN and SYDVKM. CDR3 sequence reads: CASGLRDRYNEKLFF. CDR3 bases: TGTGCCAGCGGTTTAAGAGACAGATATAATGAAAAACTGTTTTTT.

This clonotype was seen ten or more times. The chain has TRBV5-5 and TRBJ2-2, with D possibly being TRBD1 (5 bases). The CDR3 is 15 residues long. Per germline, CDR1 SGHKS and CDR2 YYEKEE (reference sequence). The V and J ends lost 5 bases and 1 base respectively, with 12 bases between them. As DNA, the CDR3 is TGTGCCAGCAGGAGACTTGGACAGAACACCGGGGAGCTGTTTTTT. It specifies CASRRLGQNTGELFF.

This clonotype appeared a few times. This chain uses TRBV6-2 or TRBV6-3 with TRBJ2-3; tentative D call: TRBD2 (6 bases). Germline-derived CDR1 and CDR2 are MNHEY and SVGEGT. The V and J ends lost 6 bases and 0 bases respectively, with 22 bases between them. There are 18 residues in the CDR3. CDR3 DNA: TGTGCCAGCAGAAGCCGGGACTGGTTAAGTTCTAGCACAGATACGCAGTATTTT. Its protein is CASRSRDWLSSSTDTQYF.

This clonotype was seen a few times. The chain is built from TRBV7-3 and TRBJ2-1; 8 bases match TRBD2. Per germline, CDR1 SGHTA and CDR2 FQGTGA. CDR3 length equals 15 residues. After removal of 5 bases from V and 3 bases from J, the junction contained 6 bases not matched to a gene. CDR3: CASSPGLDLYNEQFF. For the CDR3, the DNA is TGTGCCAGCAGCCCGGGACTAGACCTCTACAATGAGCAGTTCTTC.

About this clonotype: With a much larger clone just one base away, this may be a read error. The chain combines TRBV4-1 with TRBJ2-7; D perhaps matches TRBD2 (6 bases). The CDR3 has 13 amino acids. CDR1 is MGHRA, CDR2 YSYEKL, per germline. The V end was cut by 8 bases, the J end by 4 bases, with 15 bases between. CDR3 in DNA: TGCGCCAGCGGCTCTCAGGGAGGTTACGAGCAGTACTTC. This codes for CASGSQGGYEQYF.

V is TRBV28 and J is TRBJ1-5, with a weak D call TRBD1 (5 bases). V was cut by 4 bases and J by 1 base, with 11 bases left in between. Germline V lookup: CDR1 MDHEN, CDR2 SYDVKM. The CDR3 contains 15 residues. The CDR3 sequence is CASSYQGYSNQPQHF. CDR3 nucleotide sequence: TGTGCCAGCAGTTACCAGGGATACAGCAATCAGCCCCAGCATTTT.

Many counts were recorded for this clonotype. This chain connects TRBV13 to TRBJ1-1; weak D call: TRBD1 (5 bases). Trimming shortened V by 3 bases and J by 4 bases, and 12 bases separated the two germline ends. Germline V gene sequence: CDR1 PRHDT, CDR2 FYEKMQ (reference sequence). There are 14 residues in the CDR3. This chain's CDR3 is CASSLVGGGTEAFF. The CDR3 DNA reads as TGTGCCAGCAGCTTGGTCGGGGGTGGCACTGAAGCTTTCTTT.

Of note for this clonotype: No conserved phenylalanine or tryptophan is present at the end of the CDR3, so a read error is the likely explanation. V gene TRBV11-2 combines with J gene TRBJ2-3; the match to TRBD2 covers 10 bases. The CDR3 loop spans 16 amino acids. From germline, CDR1 is SGHAT and CDR2 FQNNGV. Losses at the gene ends were 2 bases for V and 4 bases for J; bases not matched to a gene: 6. The CDR3 loop reads CASSLTAGGPPDTQYS. The CDR3 DNA reads TGTGCCAGCAGCTTAACAGCGGGAGGGCCCCCAGATACGCAGTATTCT.

This clonotype was seen at least ten times. The J gene is TRBJ2-7, the V gene TRBV20-1, with 8 nucleotides matching TRBD1. V dropped 1 base and J dropped 3; count of bases not matched to a gene: 8. CDR1 and CDR2 (germline): DFQATT, SNEGSKA (reference sequence). The CDR3 totals 15 residues. In DNA, the CDR3 is TGCAGTGCTAGAGGTCCGGGACAGGATAACTACGAGCAGTACTTC. Its protein product is CSARGPGQDNYEQYF.

J is TRBJ1-1 and V is TRBV2; perhaps TRBD1 as D (5 bases). The CDR3 runs 15 residues. Germline assignment: CDR1 SNHLY and CDR2 FYNNEI. The V and J ends lost 5 bases and 1 base respectively, with 14 bases between them. CDR3 coding DNA: TGTGCCAGCAGTCCCGGGGCAGGGAAGAACACTGAAGCTTTCTTT. Its translation: CASSPGAGKNTEAFF.

This clonotype was counted a few times. The J gene is TRBJ2-7, the V gene TRBV30; a possible D gene is TRBD1 (6 bases). CDR1 is GTSNPN, CDR2 SVGIG, per germline (reference sequence). V was clipped by 3 bases and J by 6 bases, with 21 bases between them. The CDR3 totals 15 residues. The CDR3 coding sequence is TGTGCCTGGAGACCTGGCCCCCTGACAGGTTCCGAGCAGTACTTC. Its protein product is CAWRPGPLTGSEQYF.

Only a few counts were recorded for this clonotype. V gene TRBV27 combines with J gene TRBJ2-5, with D perhaps matching TRBD1 or TRBD2 (5 bases each). Trimming pared 3 bases from V and 1 base from J, leaving 12 bases between. This CDR3 is built from 15 residues. Germline CDR1 and CDR2: MNHEY and SMNVEV (reference sequence). In DNA, the CDR3 is TGTGCCAGCAGTTTGGCAGGGACCGTCCAAGAGACCCAGTACTTC. Translated: CASSLAGTVQETQYF.

This clonotype occurred a few times. The chain links TRBV28 to TRBJ1-1; D remains unclear. CDR3 length: 18 amino acids. V shed 10 bases and J shed 1 base, with 28 bases lying between them. In germline, CDR1 is MDHEN, CDR2 SYDVKM. CDR3 in amino acids: CAIRQVNQERDTNTEAFF. CDR3 nucleotide sequence: TGTGCCATCCGCCAAGTCAATCAGGAACGAGATACGAACACTGAAGCTTTCTTT.

This clonotype appeared many times. The chain uses TRBV6-5 and TRBJ1-5; 8 bases are a match to TRBD1. CDR3 length: 15 amino acids. The germline CDR1 and CDR2 sequences are MNHEY and SVGAGI. Trimming removed 6 bases from V and 6 bases from J; junction bases left unmatched: 10. CDR3: CASRVQGDGSQPQHF. CDR3 nucleotides: TGTGCCAGCAGAGTACAGGGGGATGGGAGTCAGCCCCAGCATTTT.

With respect to this clonotype: A single base separates this from a much larger clone, so it may be a read error. The V gene is TRBV7-9, the J gene TRBJ1-1; no clear D gene. Germline V lookup: CDR1 SEHNR, CDR2 FQNEAQ (reference sequence). Trimming shortened V by 4 bases and J by 0 bases, and 9 bases separated the two germline ends. The CDR3 is 14 amino acids. The CDR3 sequence is CASSSTVLNTEAFF. CDR3 DNA sequence: TGTGCCAGCAGCTCGACCGTGTTGAACACTGAAGCTTTCTTT.

The chain links TRBV27 to TRBJ2-7; 10 positions agree with TRBD1. Per the germline V gene, CDR1 is MNHEY and CDR2 is SMNVEV (reference sequence). The CDR3 totals 15 residues. V lost 2 bases and J lost 2; bases outside the gene matches: 3. The CDR3 sequence: CASSLMGTGAYEQYF. DNA of the CDR3: TGTGCCAGCAGTTTAATGGGGACAGGGGCCTACGAGCAGTACTTC.

This clonotype was seen many times. The rearrangement links TRBV29-1 to TRBJ1-1, with 9 bases fitting TRBD1. The CDR3 contains 14 residues. The junction had 8 bases not matched to a gene; V was cut back by 3 bases and J by 6 bases. CDR1 SQVTM and CDR2 ANQGSEA come from the germline V gene. The CDR3 spells CSVDGTGLESEAFF. CDR3 nucleotides: TGCAGCGTTGACGGGACAGGGCTGGAATCTGAAGCTTTCTTT.

Many counts were recorded for this clonotype. The chain is built from TRBV5-1 and TRBJ2-7; D uncertain. From germline, CDR1 is SGHRS and CDR2 YFSETQ. The CDR3 loop spans 13 amino acids. Trimming took 1 base from V and 2 from J, leaving 7 bases between them. CDR3 sequence (DNA): TGCGCCAGCAGCTTGAGCCCTACCTACGAGCAGTACTTC. This gives the protein CASSLSPTYEQYF. Full variable domain (remainder filled in from reference TRBV5-1 and TRBJ2-7): KAGVTQTPRYLIKTRGQQVTLSCSPISGHRSVSWYQQTPGQGLQFLFEYFSETQRNKGNFPGRFSGRQFSNSRSEMNVSTLELGDSALYLCASSLSPTYEQYFGPGTRLTVT.

The sample holds many counts of this clonotype. V is TRBV29-1 and J is TRBJ2-3; D is unresolved. The length of the CDR3 is 12 residues. Germline V gene data show CDR1 as SQVTM and CDR2 as ANQGSEA. The V and J ends lost 3 bases and 0 bases respectively, with 4 bases between them. The CDR3 sequence is CSVDDSTDTQYF. CDR3 sequence (DNA): TGCAGCGTTGATGATAGCACAGATACGCAGTATTTT.

A remark on this clonotype: A read error may be the cause here, since a much bigger clone is one base away. CDR3 residues: CASSQSLGLGDTEALF. DNA for the CDR3: TGTGCCAGCAGCCAGAGCCTTGGCTTAGGGGACACTGAAGCTCTCTTT. This chain links TRBV5-3 with TRBJ1-1; D possibly corresponds to TRBD1 (6 bases). TRBV5-3 is filed as an ORF, its function uncertain. The CDR3 has 16 residues.